The clone carrying this TCR beta chain turned up a few times. The entry originates in a study of T cells in localized non-small cell lung cancer. The CDR3 covers 16 residues. The germline CDR1 and CDR2 sequences are SGHTS and YDEGEE. The trim removed 3 bases at V and 3 bases at J, leaving 9 bases unmatched. The protocol was immunoSEQ multiplex PCR, while the TCRdb copy is restricted to in-frame clones and leaves out a portion. This repertoire shows some 30,000 clones, roughly 90% found once; its top ten account for around 17%. The material sequenced was peripheral blood mononuclear cells, taken before any cancer treatment. The origin of this receptor is a man between 40 and 70 years old with stage III lung adenocarcinoma. The chain uses TRBV5-8 and TRBJ2-1; 7 bases align to TRBD1. DNA for the CDR3: TGTGCCAGCAGCTCTCGACAGGGCCCTATCTACAATGAGCAGTTCTTC. Translation gives CASSSRQGPIYNEQFF.